The subject of this entry is one T cell receptor (beta chain). Its antigen is currently unknown. The sample belongs to a study of vaccination and CD4 T cells after COVID-19. As for the study in general: Typically, post-vaccine samples were obtained a median approximately 67 days after dose two, within a range of 14 to 241.

Oncomine TCR Beta short-read sequencing was applied to DNA from cultured CD4+ T cells. MiXCR, run by TCRdb on the PCR reads, gives a single entry per CDR3 protein. The sample has approximately 17,000 distinct CDR3 sequences, 48% seen once. Treatment in this sample: approximately nine-day PBMC culture with coronavirus spike peptide pools or control peptides (ViraFEST assay). Before TCRs were sequenced, ViraFEST expanded antigen-specific T cells with peptide pools. From germline, CDR1 is MNHEY and CDR2 SVGEGT. V lost 4 bases and J lost 6, with 6 bases in between. This CDR3 has 11 amino acids. The V call is TRBV6-2 or TRBV6-3, the J call TRBJ2-5, with D unclear. This TCR was sampled from a human donor who had recovered from COVID-19. Sequencing used CD4+ T cells from blood, cultured in vitro, obtained before SARS-CoV-2 vaccination. CDR3 residues: CASSFGQTQYF. CDR3 bases: TGTGCCAGCAGTTTCGGTCAGACCCAGTACTTC.